This TCR beta chain was recorded in a study of T cell changes during pregnancy in multiple sclerosis. The germline V gene encodes CDR1 GTSNPN and CDR2 SVGIG (reference sequence). V lost 2 bases and J lost 6, with 10 bases in between. The CDR3 is made up of 13 amino acids. Here immunoSEQ multiplex PCR was the method, and the copy in TCRdb shows in-frame clones only, minus some. The table includes roughly 93,000 clones, 85% to 95% detected once. The chain carries TRBV30 and TRBJ2-2, with a tentative D call TRBD2 (5 bases). The sample here was peripheral blood, taken after pregnancy. This sequence was found in a female donor with multiple sclerosis, enrolled in a pregnancy study. CDR3 region: CAWSMLAAGELFF. For the CDR3, the DNA is TGTGCCTGGAGTATGCTAGCCGCCGGGGAGCTGTTTTTT.